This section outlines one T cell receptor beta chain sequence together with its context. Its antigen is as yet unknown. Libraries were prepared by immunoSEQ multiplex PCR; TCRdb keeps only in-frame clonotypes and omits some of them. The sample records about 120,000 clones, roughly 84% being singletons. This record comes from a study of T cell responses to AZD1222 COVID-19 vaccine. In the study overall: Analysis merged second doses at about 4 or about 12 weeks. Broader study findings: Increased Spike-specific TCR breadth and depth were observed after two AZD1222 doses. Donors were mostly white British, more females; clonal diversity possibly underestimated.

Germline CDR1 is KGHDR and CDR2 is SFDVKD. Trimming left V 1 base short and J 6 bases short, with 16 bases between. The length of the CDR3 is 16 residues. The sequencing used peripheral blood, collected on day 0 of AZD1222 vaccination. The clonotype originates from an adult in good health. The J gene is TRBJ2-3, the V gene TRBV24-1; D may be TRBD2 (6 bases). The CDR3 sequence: CATSDFLGTSADTQYF. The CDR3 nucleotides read TGTGCCACCAGTGATTTTTTGGGGACTTCCGCGGATACGCAGTATTTT.